This T cell receptor (beta chain) was obtained from a study of Graves' ophthalmopathy and Graves' hyperthyroidism. Trimming removed 3 bases at V and 7 bases at J, with 23 bases between. Germline values: CDR1 SGDLS, CDR2 YYNGEE. CDR3 length: 16 residues. Serum thyroxine and TRAb, along with clinical symptoms, thyroid ultrasound and orbital computed tomography, were what diagnosis relied on. RNA transcripts served as template for amplifying TCR beta CDR3 sequences. HTBI primers were employed in first-round RT-PCR, then a second-round multiplex PCR followed. TCRdb reanalysed the multiplex PCR reads using MiXCR and keeps one entry per CDR3 protein. The sample shows roughly 500,000 distinct CDR3 sequences, 13% to 15% of them seen only once.

The TCR originated in a woman in her twenties or thirties with Graves' ophthalmopathy. The sample taken for sequencing was blood. The chain links TRBV9 to TRBJ2-7, with a tentative D call TRBD2 (6 bases). Written as DNA, the CDR3 is TGTGCCAGCAGCGAAACAGCGGGTCTCCGGGCGGGTGAGCAGTACTTC. Protein product: CASSETAGLRAGEQYF. The variable domain in full, with the rest retrieved from reference TRBV9 and TRBJ2-7, is DSGVTQTPKHLITATGQRVTLRCSPRSGDLSVYWYQQSLDQGLQFLIQYYNGEERAKGNILERFSAQQFPDLHSELNLSSLELGDSALYFCASSETAGLRAGEQYFGPGTRLTVT.